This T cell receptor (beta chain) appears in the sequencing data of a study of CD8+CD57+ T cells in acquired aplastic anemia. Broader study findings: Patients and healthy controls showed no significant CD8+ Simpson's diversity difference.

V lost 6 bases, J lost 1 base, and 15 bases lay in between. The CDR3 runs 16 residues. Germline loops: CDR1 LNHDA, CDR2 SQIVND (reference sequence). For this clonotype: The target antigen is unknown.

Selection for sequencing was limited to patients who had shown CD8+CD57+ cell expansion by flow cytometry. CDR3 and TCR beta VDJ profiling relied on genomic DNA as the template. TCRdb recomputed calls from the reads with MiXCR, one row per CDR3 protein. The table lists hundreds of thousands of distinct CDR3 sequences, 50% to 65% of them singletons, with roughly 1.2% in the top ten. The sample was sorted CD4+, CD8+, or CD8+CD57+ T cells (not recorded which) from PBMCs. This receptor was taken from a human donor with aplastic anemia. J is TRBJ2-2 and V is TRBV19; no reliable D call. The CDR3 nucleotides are TGTGCCAGTAGCCCGCTAAGGACGATGAACACCGGGGAGCTGTTTTTT. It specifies CASSPLRTMNTGELFF. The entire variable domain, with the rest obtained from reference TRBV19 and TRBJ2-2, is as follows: DGGITQSPKYLFRKEGQNVTLSCEQNLNHDAMYWYRQDPGQGLRLIYYSQIVNDFQKGDIAEGYSVSREKKESFPLTVTSAQKNPTAFYLCASSPLRTMNTGELFFGEGSRLTVL.